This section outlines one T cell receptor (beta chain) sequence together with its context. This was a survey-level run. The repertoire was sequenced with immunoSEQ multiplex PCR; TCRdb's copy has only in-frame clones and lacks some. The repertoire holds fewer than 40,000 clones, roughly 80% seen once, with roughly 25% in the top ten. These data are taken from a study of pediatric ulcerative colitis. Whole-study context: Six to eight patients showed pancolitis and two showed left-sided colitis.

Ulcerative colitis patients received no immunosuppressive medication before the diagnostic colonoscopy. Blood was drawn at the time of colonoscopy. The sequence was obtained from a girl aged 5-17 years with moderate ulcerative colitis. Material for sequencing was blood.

The CDR3 coding sequence is TGTGCCAGCGGCCGGGACCGAGTTCTCTACAATGAGCAGTTCTTC. Residues: CASGRDRVLYNEQFF. This sequence joins TRBV28 and TRBJ2-1, with D perhaps being TRBD1 or TRBD2 (5 bases each). V lost 8 bases and J lost 3, with 17 bases in between. The CDR3 spans 15 residues. Germline V CDR1 and CDR2: MDHEN, SYDVKM.